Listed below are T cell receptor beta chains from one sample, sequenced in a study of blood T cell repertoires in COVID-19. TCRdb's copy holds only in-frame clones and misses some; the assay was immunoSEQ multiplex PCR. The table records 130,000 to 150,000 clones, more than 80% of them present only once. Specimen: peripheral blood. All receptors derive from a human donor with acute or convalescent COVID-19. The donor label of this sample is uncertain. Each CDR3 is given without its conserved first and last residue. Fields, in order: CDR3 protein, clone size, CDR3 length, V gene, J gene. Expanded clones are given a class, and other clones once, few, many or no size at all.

ASGSFFLNTEAF	NA	12	TRBV6-6	TRBJ1-1
ASSFELNTEAF	NA	11	TRBV7-9	TRBJ1-1
ASSGQGANTEAF	NA	12	TRBV5-4	TRBJ1-1
SVGSGGGGYT	many	10	TRBV29-1	TRBJ1-2
SVGAGVNTEAF	once	11	TRBV29-1	TRBJ1-1
ASSGGGLGGWTGELF	NA	15	TRBV7-2	TRBJ2-2
ASSLARGEGGYT	NA	12	TRBV5-1	TRBJ1-2
ASSKESRTGDQPQH	few	14	TRBV21-1	TRBJ1-5
ASSRKGYGYT	few	10	TRBV11-2	TRBJ1-2
ASMAGGSLDTQY	NA	12	TRBV2	TRBJ2-3
ASRGGEGVAEAF	NA	12	TRBV6-6	TRBJ1-1
ASTPGQSGDYGYT	NA	13	TRBV11-2	TRBJ1-2
ASAGTGADGYT	few	11	TRBV6-5	TRBJ1-2
ASRWTGGNYGYT	NA	12	TRBV6-5	TRBJ1-2
ASSRQGYEAF	NA	10	TRBV2	TRBJ1-1
ASSLGTSGVSDTQY	NA	14	TRBV5-1	TRBJ2-3
ASSFQPGGNYGYT	NA	13	TRBV19	TRBJ1-2
ASSTSRPNTEAF	NA	12	TRBV2	TRBJ1-1
ATSRDRGNYGYT	few	12	TRBV15	TRBJ1-2
ASRRSGSENTGELF	NA	14	TRBV13	TRBJ2-2
ATSDTRTQGLAF	NA	12	TRBV24-1	TRBJ1-1
ASSGVGAHGYT	NA	11	TRBV27	TRBJ1-2
ASSLAGDWQPQH	NA	12	TRBV5-5	TRBJ1-5
ASSLTGNTEAF	few	11	TRBV12-3/TRBV12-4	TRBJ1-1
ASSEVGGYGDTQY	few	13	TRBV2	TRBJ2-3
ASSYSRDQPQH	NA	11	TRBV11-2	TRBJ1-5
ASSEGTGMLNTEAF	NA	14	TRBV6-1	TRBJ1-1
ASSETGGQETQY	NA	12	TRBV6-1	TRBJ2-5
ASSFNRGRYGYT	NA	12	TRBV7-2	TRBJ1-2
ASSQRADTQY	few	10	TRBV11-2	TRBJ2-3
ASSLFRGVWPQH	NA	12	TRBV27	TRBJ1-5
ASSQDPGKGYNEQF	NA	14	TRBV4-1	TRBJ2-1
ASSPGQGVNTEAF	NA	13	TRBV6-5	TRBJ1-1
ASSPWASGGTDTQY	once	14	TRBV18	TRBJ2-3
ASSEATGGSGYGYT	NA	14	TRBV2	TRBJ1-2
ASSPLVGTSVGETQY	NA	15	TRBV14	TRBJ2-5
ASSSGTGVSNYGYT	NA	14	TRBV5-1	TRBJ1-2
ASSGGLNTEAF	NA	11	TRBV12-3/TRBV12-4	TRBJ1-1
ASSPQGTEAF	NA	10	TRBV12-3/TRBV12-4	TRBJ1-1
AWGRGLEAF	NA	9	TRBV30	TRBJ1-1
ASSLLGKQGGMNTEAF	once	16	TRBV7-2	TRBJ1-1